The rows below give T cell receptor beta chains drawn from one sample of a study of blood T cell repertoires in COVID-19. The method was immunoSEQ multiplex PCR; TCRdb's version includes in-frame clones alone and lacks a portion of them. This sample yields roughly 260,000 clones, of which 65% to 85% are seen a single time; 3% to 4% belongs to the top ten. Specimen: peripheral blood. The receptors here all came from a woman aged 40 to 55 with active or convalescent COVID-19. Both conserved end residues are part of each CDR3. A D gene is named only where the DNA matches it firmly. Clone size is not always given. Where it is, it says once, few, many or a class for expanded clones.

>17|.|TRBJ1-5|TRBV27|.
CASTRTGRGGSLQPQHF
TGTGCCAGCACCCGGACGGGGAGGGGAGGAAGTCTTCAGCCCCAGCATTTT
>14|.|TRBJ1-5|TRBV28|.
CASRGQGRNQPQHF
TGTGCCAGCAGGGGACAAGGGCGTAATCAGCCCCAGCATTTT
>15|TRBD2|TRBJ2-5|TRBV5-4|.
CASSLGLALRETQYF
TGTGCCAGCAGCCTCGGACTAGCTTTGCGGGAGACCCAGTACTTC
>13|TRBD1|TRBJ2-5|TRBV28|once
CASPWTGWETQYF
TGTGCCAGCCCCTGGACAGGATGGGAGACCCAGTACTTC
>16|TRBD1|TRBJ2-3|TRBV7-9|.
CASSHAMGQGKDTQYF
TGTGCCAGCAGCCACGCCATGGGACAGGGGAAAGATACGCAGTATTTT
>15|TRBD1|TRBJ1-4|TRBV7-9|.
CASSLARDSREKLFF
TGTGCCAGCAGCTTAGCTCGGGACAGCCGTGAAAAACTGTTTTTT
>14|TRBD1|TRBJ1-1|TRBV19|.
CASSPGQGNTEAFF
TGTGCCAGTAGTCCGGGACAGGGGAACACTGAAGCTTTCTTT
>16|TRBD1|TRBJ2-5|TRBV27|.
CASSPPGDRAVETQYF
TGTGCCAGCAGTCCCCCGGGGGACAGGGCGGTCGAGACCCAGTACTTC
>14|TRBD1|TRBJ1-1|TRBV6-4|few
CASRANRGETEAFF
TGTGCCAGCAGAGCTAACAGGGGGGAGACTGAAGCTTTCTTT
>13|.|TRBJ1-5|TRBV11-2|.
CASSSQGGQPQHF
TGTGCCAGCAGCTCTCAGGGTGGACAGCCCCAGCATTTT
>15|TRBD1|TRBJ1-4|TRBV5-1|once
CASSIGTGVNEKLFF
TGCGCCAGCAGCATAGGGACAGGGGTAAATGAAAAACTGTTTTTT
>14|TRBD1|TRBJ1-1|TRBV5-1|.
CASSQGTANTEAFF
TGCGCCAGCAGCCAGGGGACAGCGAACACTGAAGCTTTCTTT
>16|.|TRBJ2-3|TRBV25-1|.
CASSELPRLEADTQYF
TGTGCCAGCAGTGAATTGCCCAGACTAGAGGCAGATACGCAGTATTTT
>17|TRBD2|TRBJ2-5|TRBV2|.
CASSETSGGLNQETQYF
TGTGCCAGCAGTGAGACTAGCGGGGGGCTCAATCAAGAGACCCAGTACTTC
>15|TRBD1|TRBJ1-1|TRBV15|.
CATSRGGTGRTEAFF
TGTGCCACCAGCAGAGGTGGGACAGGGAGGACTGAAGCTTTCTTT
>12|.|TRBJ2-1|TRBV7-9|.
CASSSQGNEQFF
TGTGCCAGCAGCTCACAGGGCAATGAGCAGTTCTTC
>15|.|TRBJ1-2|TRBV9|.
CASSPEPGWNYGYTF
TGTGCCAGCAGCCCTGAGCCAGGCTGGAACTATGGCTACACCTTC
>12|.|TRBJ1-4|TRBV9|.
CASSVARGKLFF
TGTGCCAGCAGCGTAGCGAGAGGAAAACTGTTTTTT
>14|TRBD1|TRBJ2-3|TRBV19|.
CATGGTGSTDTQYF
TGTGCCACCGGCGGGACAGGGAGCACAGATACGCAGTATTTT
>14|.|TRBJ1-3|TRBV7-2|few
CASSIDYSGNTIYF
TGTGCCAGCAGTATAGATTACTCTGGAAACACCATATATTTT
>14|.|TRBJ1-6|TRBV27|.
CASSFPSYNSPLHF
TGTGCCAGCAGTTTTCCCAGCTATAATTCACCCCTCCACTTT
>18|TRBD2|TRBJ2-1|TRBV5-1|.
CASSLQTSNWGGDNEQFF
TGCGCCAGCAGCTTGCAGACTAGCAATTGGGGTGGGGACAATGAGCAGTTCTTC
>19|TRBD1|TRBJ1-4|TRBV28|.
CASSPINGQGDPTNEKLFF
TGTGCCAGCAGTCCAATAAACGGACAGGGGGACCCAACTAATGAAAAACTGTTTTTT
>11|.|TRBJ2-1|TRBV21-1|.
CASSPLSEQFF
TGTGCCAGCAGCCCCTTATCCGAGCAGTTCTTC
>14|.|TRBJ2-3|TRBV10-3|.
CAISPRGLTDTQYF
TGTGCCATCAGCCCCAGGGGATTGACAGATACGCAGTATTTT
>15|.|TRBJ2-5|TRBV28|.
CASSWAAGPTETQYF
TGTGCCAGCAGTTGGGCGGCGGGGCCGACTGAGACCCAGTACTTC
>13|.|TRBJ1-1|TRBV6-1|.
CASSEAVQRDYVF
TGTGCCAGCAGTGAAGCCGTCCAACGGGACTATGTCTTT
>15|TRBD2|TRBJ2-3|TRBV30|.
CAWSVGLAGTDTQYF
TGTGCCTGGAGTGTGGGACTAGCGGGAACAGATACGCAGTATTTT
>14|.|TRBJ2-5|TRBV2|.
CASRRGAGQETQYF
TGTGCCAGCAGACGGGGAGCTGGCCAAGAGACCCAGTACTTC
>14|.|TRBJ2-7|TRBV28|.
CASSLPYAGYEQYF
TGTGCCAGCAGTTTACCCTATGCGGGCTACGAGCAGTACTTC
>16|TRBD2|TRBJ2-1|TRBV28|.
CASRQLAGLFYNEQFF
TGTGCCAGCAGACAACTAGCGGGGCTCTTTTACAATGAGCAGTTCTTC
>14|TRBD2|TRBJ2-1|TRBV6-5|.
CASSRGGGDNEQFF
TGTGCCAGCAGTCGCGGGGGGGGAGACAATGAGCAGTTCTTC
>14|TRBD1|TRBJ2-2|TRBV6-5|.
CASRLETGIGELFF
TGTGCCAGCAGGCTGGAGACAGGGATCGGGGAGCTGTTTTTT
>15|TRBD2|TRBJ2-1|TRBV2|.
CASRGTSGSHNEQFF
TGTGCCAGCAGAGGGACTAGCGGGAGCCACAATGAGCAGTTCTTC
>15|TRBD1|TRBJ1-2|TRBV5-1|.
CASSLGQGWDYGYTF
TGCGCCAGCAGCTTGGGACAGGGTTGGGACTATGGCTACACCTTC
>14|.|TRBJ1-4|TRBV11-2|.
CASSLSLRNEKLFF
TGTGCCAGCAGCCTTAGCCTAAGAAATGAAAAACTGTTTTTT
>15|.|TRBJ1-5|TRBV28|.
CASSYFTGLGQPQHF
TGTGCCAGCAGCTATTTTACAGGGTTAGGGCAGCCCCAGCATTTT
>15|TRBD1|TRBJ1-2|TRBV3-1/TRBV3-2|.
CASSPPAQGASGYTF
TGTGCCAGCAGCCCACCGGCGCAGGGGGCGAGTGGCTACACCTTC
>13|.|TRBJ2-1|TRBV25-1|.
CASAAGLYNEQFF
TGTGCCAGCGCGGCGGGGTTGTACAATGAGCAGTTCTTC
>14|.|TRBJ2-5|TRBV15|.
CATSRDQYQETQYF
TGTGCCACCAGCAGAGACCAATACCAAGAGACCCAGTACTTC